These 25 T cell receptor beta chains were all obtained from the same sample, sequenced in a study of siplizumab effects on memory and regulatory T cells. Libraries were prepared by immunoSEQ multiplex PCR; TCRdb keeps only in-frame clonotypes and omits some of them. The data hold roughly 120,000 clones, with around 94% observed a single time. The sequenced sample was non-Treg CD4+ T cells sorted from blood. The receptors originated from a human donor in good health.

The sample holds one count of this clone. V gene TRBV6-5 combines with J gene TRBJ1-5; D remains unclear. Germline assignment: CDR1 MNHEY and CDR2 SVGAGI. The V end lost 6 bases, the J end lost 0 bases, and 12 bases lay between the germline ends. This CDR3 has 15 residues. CDR3: CASRRTESSNQPQHF. DNA for the CDR3: TGTGCCAGCAGACGGACGGAGAGTAGCAATCAGCCCCAGCATTTT.

V is TRBV4-1 and J is TRBJ2-3; weak D call: TRBD2 (6 bases). Germline V gene lookup returns CDR1 MGHRA and CDR2 YSYEKL. There are 14 residues in the CDR3. Trimming shortened V by 3 bases and J by 1 base, and 8 bases separated the two germline ends. Here the CDR3 reads CASSHPGGTDTQYF. In DNA, the CDR3 is TGCGCCAGCAGCCACCCGGGGGGCACAGATACGCAGTATTTT.

The gene calls are TRBV5-1 and TRBJ1-2, with D possibly TRBD1 on 6 matching bases. The CDR3 is 16 amino acids. Germline CDR1 and CDR2: SGHRS and YFSETQ. V lost 4 bases, J lost 5 bases, and 21 bases lay in between. The DNA for the CDR3 is TGCGCCAGCAGCAACGGGGGGCTGGGCACCGCTTATGGCTACACCTTC. This encodes CASSNGGLGTAYGYTF.

In DNA, the CDR3 is TGTGCCAGCAGTACCCCGGGGGCAGCGCCTGAAAAACTGTTTTTT. It encodes CASSTPGAAPEKLFF. The chain couples TRBV27 to TRBJ1-4; tentative D call: TRBD1 (6 bases). Per germline, CDR1 MNHEY and CDR2 SMNVEV (reference sequence). This CDR3 comprises 15 residues. Between the trimmed V and J ends, which lost 5 bases and 7 bases, there was a span of 17 bases.

This chain joins TRBV19 and TRBJ2-4, with D unclear. Germline values: CDR1 LNHDA, CDR2 SQIVND (reference sequence). V lost 5 bases and J lost 0, with 14 bases in between. The CDR3 runs to 16 residues. CDR3 DNA: TGTGCCAGTAGTCTAAGCGCGTCACTAGCCAAAAACATTCAGTACTTC. Protein: CASSLSASLAKNIQYF.

The chain combines TRBV6-5 with TRBJ2-1; D not resolved. Germline CDR1 is MNHEY and CDR2 is SVGAGI. The CDR3 has 12 residues. V was shortened by 6 bases and J by 6 bases, with 9 bases between the two germline ends. This CDR3 reads CASSPLGNEQFF. DNA of the CDR3: TGTGCCAGCAGCCCCTTAGGCAATGAGCAGTTCTTC.

This clone was seen a single time. This chain joins TRBV6-4 and TRBJ2-4, with 7 bases that match TRBD2. Germline CDR1 MRHNA, CDR2 SNTAGT. This CDR3 is built from 14 residues. With 2 bases clipped from V and 4 bases from J, the junction kept 2 bases outside the gene matches. CDR3 nucleotide sequence: TGTGCCAGCAGTGACGGCGGGGGAAAAAACATTCAGTACTTC. Protein product: CASSDGGGKNIQYF.

The chain combines TRBV11-2 with TRBJ2-5; D is undetermined. The CDR3 sequence is 17 residues long. CDR1 and CDR2 (germline): SGHAT, FQNNGV. Trimming cost V 3 bases and J 5 bases, with 22 bases left between them. Written as DNA, the CDR3 is TGTGCCAGCAGCTTCGAACCCCGGGCCTTAAGGCATGAGACCCAGTACTTC. Translation gives CASSFEPRALRHETQYF.

The V call is TRBV18, the J call TRBJ2-7; D is uncertain. This CDR3 has 13 residues. The germline CDR1 and CDR2 sequences are KGHSH and LQKENI. V lost 4 bases and J 3 bases, leaving 10 bases between the germline ends. The CDR3 DNA reads TGTGCCAGCTCACGCAGTTCGGACTACGAGCAGTACTTC. Translated, it gives CASSRSSDYEQYF.

The rearrangement links TRBV5-1 to TRBJ1-3; D call uncertain. The CDR3 is 12 amino acids. In germline, CDR1 is SGHRS, CDR2 YFSETQ. V was clipped by 0 bases and J by 12 bases, with 10 bases between them. The CDR3 sequence: CASSLEGRRIYF. The CDR3 bases are TGCGCCAGCAGCTTGGAAGGACGGCGCATATATTTT.

The rearrangement links TRBV10-2 to TRBJ2-5, with D hard to call. The last part of the DNA fits TRBJ2-7 better; the J call may be wrong. Germline V gene data show CDR1 as WSHSY and CDR2 as SAAADI. CDR3 length: 14 residues. This CDR3 reads CASSLSSAGYEQYF. As DNA, the CDR3 is TGCGCCAGCAGTCTATCCTCGGCCGGCTACGAGCAGTACTTC.

This sequence joins TRBV7-2 and TRBJ1-4, with D tentatively TRBD1 (6 bases). The CDR3 is made up of 15 amino acids. Trimming stripped 1 base from V and 5 bases from J, with 11 bases between. The germline V gene has CDR1 SGHTA and CDR2 FQGNSA. The CDR3 DNA follows: TGTGCCAGCAGCTTAGGGTACAGGGTAAATGAAAAACTGTTTTTT. Encoded protein: CASSLGYRVNEKLFF.

Turning to this clone: Mismatch with germline at one junction end may stem from a read error. The chain uses TRBV4-1 and TRBJ2-1; 9 positions match TRBD1. The CDR3 covers 13 residues. Germline CDR1 MGHRA, CDR2 YSYEKL. The CDR3 DNA reads TGCGCCAGCAGCCAAGAAACAACCCGGGACAGGGTCTTC. Translation: CASSQETTRDRVF.

The J gene is TRBJ2-3, the V gene TRBV7-3; D gene unclear. V lost 5 bases and J lost 2, with 8 bases in between. Per the germline V gene, CDR1 is SGHTA and CDR2 is FQGTGA. The CDR3 is made up of 13 amino acids. The DNA for the CDR3 is TGTGCCAGCAGCGCTGGCTACACAGATACGCAGTATTTT. Its translation: CASSAGYTDTQYF.

The CDR3 spells CASSPRQLQETQYF. Written as DNA, the CDR3 is TGTGCCAGCAGCCCCCGACAGTTACAAGAGACCCAGTACTTC. The gene calls are TRBV9 and TRBJ2-5, with D tentatively TRBD1 (5 bases). Deletions cut 4 bases from V and 2 bases from J, with 12 bases between. Germline CDR1 is SGDLS and CDR2 is YYNGEE. The CDR3 loop spans 14 amino acids.

The chain uses TRBV2 and TRBJ1-6; 8 bases agree with TRBD1. Germline V gene data show CDR1 as SNHLY and CDR2 as FYNNEI. The CDR3 covers 12 residues. V lost 6 bases and J lost 15; bases outside the gene matches: 7. The CDR3 spells CASSLRGQVLHF. The CDR3 region has the DNA TGTGCCAGCAGCCTCAGGGGGCAAGTCCTCCACTTT.

The chain recombines TRBV5-4 with TRBJ1-2, with D possibly TRBD1 on 6 matching bases. This CDR3 contains 14 residues. Germline V gives CDR1 SGHNT, CDR2 YYREEE (reference sequence). V was cut by 0 bases and J by 8 bases, with 14 bases left in between. This chain's CDR3 is CASSLDLGAIGYTF. The CDR3 bases are TGTGCCAGCAGCTTGGATCTGGGGGCTATAGGCTACACCTTC.

The chain combines TRBV9 with TRBJ2-5; TRBD2 aligns across 7 bases. Germline V lookup: CDR1 SGDLS, CDR2 YYNGEE. The V and J ends lost 7 bases and 2 bases, in that order; junction bases with no gene match: 5. The CDR3 extends over 13 amino acids. CDR3 residues: CASGKAGQETQYF. The CDR3 DNA reads TGTGCCAGCGGAAAAGCGGGACAAGAGACCCAGTACTTC.

The chain has TRBV5-5 and TRBJ1-6; 10 bases map to TRBD1. The CDR3 runs to 18 residues. Germline V gives CDR1 SGHKS, CDR2 YYEKEE (reference sequence). After removal of 0 bases from V and 7 bases from J, the junction contained 10 bases not matched to a gene. CDR3 region: CASSLDLYLTGGNSPLHF. CDR3 nucleotide sequence: TGTGCCAGCAGCTTGGACCTATATCTGACAGGGGGCAATTCACCCCTCCACTTT.

The rearrangement joins TRBV2 to TRBJ2-7; no reliable D call. The CDR3 is 13 amino acids. V was clipped by 6 bases and J by 2 bases, with 11 bases between them. In germline, CDR1 is SNHLY, CDR2 FYNNEI. CDR3 residues: CASSEPNAYEQYF. The CDR3 nucleotides read TGTGCCAGCAGCGAACCGAATGCCTACGAGCAGTACTTC.

CDR3 DNA sequence: TGTGCCAGCAGTGAGTCGATGACAGGGGGCAAAGGGGACACTGAAGCTTTCTTT. Amino acid sequence: CASSESMTGGKGDTEAFF. This sequence joins TRBV25-1 and TRBJ1-1, with 10 bases aligning to TRBD1. Germline loops: CDR1 MGHDK, CDR2 SYGVNS. The length of the CDR3 is 18 residues. After removal of 3 bases from V and 3 bases from J, the junction contained 13 bases not matched to a gene. The full variable domain, with the rest looked up from reference TRBV25-1 and TRBJ1-1, is EADIYQTPRYLVIGTGKKITLECSQTMGHDKMYWYQQDPGMELHLIHYSYGVNSTEKGDLSSESTVSRIRTEHFPLTLESARPSHTSQYLCASSESMTGGKGDTEAFFGQGTRLTVV.

The rearrangement links TRBV6-5 to TRBJ2-7, with a tentative D call TRBD2 (6 bases). From germline, CDR1 is MNHEY and CDR2 SVGAGI. The length of the CDR3 is 15 residues. V dropped 0 bases and J dropped 2 bases, with 11 bases sitting between them. Written as DNA, the CDR3 is TGTGCCAGCAGTTACTCCCTTGGGACTGCCTACGAGCAGTACTTC. This gives the protein CASSYSLGTAYEQYF.

In its sample, this clone was seen once. The chain joins TRBV5-1 to TRBJ1-1; the D is unclear. Trimming removed 0 bases at V and 4 bases at J, with 10 bases between. Germline CDR1 reads SGHRS; CDR2 reads YFSETQ. CDR3 length: 14 residues. As DNA, the CDR3 is TGCGCCAGCAGCTTGGAGGCAGGTAGCACTGAAGCTTTCTTT. It is translated as CASSLEAGSTEAFF. The full variable domain, with the rest looked up from reference TRBV5-1 and TRBJ1-1, is KAGVTQTPRYLIKTRGQQVTLSCSPISGHRSVSWYQQTPGQGLQFLFEYFSETQRNKGNFPGRFSGRQFSNSRSEMNVSTLELGDSALYLCASSLEAGSTEAFFGQGTRLTVV.

This clone was recorded once. The V call is TRBV2, the J call TRBJ1-2; no definite D call. The CDR3 runs 14 residues. Germline CDR1 is SNHLY and CDR2 is FYNNEI. V shed 6 bases and J shed 6 bases, with 17 bases lying between them. DNA of the CDR3: TGTGCCAGCAGGGATGGGATTTTGGTAGATGGCTACACCTTC. Translating it yields CASRDGILVDGYTF.

Turning to this clone: Other DNA sequences in the same sample also yield this CDR3. The chain joins TRBV18 to TRBJ2-3; D is undetermined. The CDR3 runs to 13 residues. Trimming stripped 3 bases from V and 0 bases from J, with 4 bases between. The germline V gene has CDR1 KGHSH and CDR2 LQKENI. This chain's CDR3 is CASSPPSTDTQYF. CDR3 nucleotides: TGTGCCAGCTCACCCCCAAGCACAGATACGCAGTATTTT.